These 14 T cell receptor beta chains originate from one sample sequenced in a study of cytomegalovirus exposure and HLA in healthy donors. Primers: 60 Vbeta forward and 13 Jbeta reverse. Method: immunoSEQ multiplex PCR; TCRdb's copy keeps in-frame clones and lacks some. Of 150,000 to 200,000 clones listed, around 82% were seen once; the top ten hold 1.5% to 2%. Material for sequencing was PBMCs. The receptors stem from a man aged 18 to 30 in good health and CMV-seronegative.

The V and J genes are TRBV2 and TRBJ2-5; D remains unclear. The end of the DNA is better explained by TRBJ2-7, so the J call may be wrong. Germline V gene sequence: CDR1 SNHLY, CDR2 FYNNEI. There are 14 residues in the CDR3. CDR3 protein: CASNRGQFFYEQYF. The DNA of the CDR3 is TGTGCCAGCAATCGCGGTCAGTTTTTCTACGAGCAGTACTTC.

This clone was picked up one time. This rearrangement joins TRBV28 to TRBJ2-7; 8 bases agree with TRBD1. V lost 6 bases and J lost 3; bases outside the gene matches: 7. The CDR3 sequence is 14 residues long. From germline, CDR1 is MDHEN and CDR2 SYDVKM. This CDR3 reads CASRIGTGGYEQYF. As DNA, the CDR3 is TGTGCCAGCAGGATCGGGACAGGTGGCTACGAGCAGTACTTC. Combining the CDR3 with reference TRBV28 and TRBJ2-7 gives the whole variable domain DVKVTQSSRYLVKRTGEKVFLECVQDMDHENMFWYRQDPGLGLRLIYFSYDVKMKEKGDIPEGYSVSREKKERFSLILESASTNQTSMYLCASRIGTGGYEQYFGPGTRLTVT.

The CDR3 DNA reads as TGCGCCAGCAGCCAAGATCGAGGGTCCACCTACGAGCAGTACTTC. Its translation: CASSQDRGSTYEQYF. The rearrangement joins TRBV4-3 to TRBJ2-7; weak D call: TRBD2 (5 bases). CDR3 length: 15 amino acids. Germline CDR1 LGHNA, CDR2 YSLEER. V was pared by 0 bases and J by 2 bases, with 11 bases between.

The V call is TRBV18, the J call TRBJ2-2, with D perhaps TRBD2 (5 bases). The V end was cut by 4 bases, the J end by 1 base, with 16 bases between. The CDR3 totals 17 residues. The germline gives CDR1 KGHSH, CDR2 LQKENI. In DNA form, the CDR3 reads TGTGCCAGCTCACTCTACACGGGATGGGGGAACACCGGGGAGCTGTTTTTT. This translates into CASSLYTGWGNTGELFF. The whole variable domain, remainder taken from reference TRBV18 and TRBJ2-2, is NAGVMQNPRHLVRRRGQEARLRCSPMKGHSHVYWYRQLPEEGLKFMVYLQKENIIDESGMPKERFSAEFPKEGPSILRIQQVVRGDSAAYFCASSLYTGWGNTGELFFGEGSRLTVL.

The J gene is TRBJ1-1, the V gene TRBV4-3, with 8 bases identical to TRBD1. Germline V gene lookup returns CDR1 LGHNA and CDR2 YSLEER. This CDR3 spans 15 amino acids. The ends lost 0 bases at V and 3 bases at J; junction bases unmatched: 3. CDR3 sequence (DNA): TGCGCCAGCAGCCAAGATGCGGACAGGGACACTGAAGCTTTCTTT. Protein: CASSQDADRDTEAFF.

This clone was picked up one time. The DNA for the CDR3 is TGTGCCAGCAGTTTGGTGCGGACTACCTACGAGCAGTACTTC. Translating gives CASSLVRTTYEQYF. The V gene is TRBV28, the J gene TRBJ2-7, with D possibly matching TRBD2 (6 bases). The CDR3 has 14 residues. Germline loops: CDR1 MDHEN, CDR2 SYDVKM. V was trimmed by 3 bases and J by 2 bases, leaving 11 bases between them.

The rearrangement links TRBV7-9 to TRBJ1-2, with TRBD1 matching 8 bases. Trimming cost V 6 bases and J 6 bases; bases outside gene matches: 3. Germline V gene data show CDR1 as SEHNR and CDR2 as FQNEAQ (reference sequence). The CDR3 contains 12 residues. The CDR3 loop reads CASRPTGDGYTF. Written as DNA, the CDR3 is TGTGCCAGCAGACCGACAGGGGATGGCTACACCTTC.

V gene TRBV2 combines with J gene TRBJ2-7, with TRBD2 matching over 9 bases. The V gene's germline CDR1 is SNHLY and CDR2 FYNNEI. The CDR3 has 14 amino acids. The V segment lost 3 bases and the J segment 6 bases; nucleotides outside the gene matches: 6. CDR3 in amino acids: CASSERAGGLEQYF. CDR3 in DNA: TGTGCCAGCAGTGAGCGAGCGGGAGGACTCGAGCAGTACTTC.

The rearrangement joins TRBV4-3 to TRBJ2-2, with TRBD1 matching 8 bases. V lost 0 bases, J lost 6 bases, and 3 bases stayed unmatched. The germline gives CDR1 LGHNA, CDR2 YSLEER. CDR3 length: 15 amino acids. The CDR3 nucleotides read TGCGCCAGCAGCCAAGACTCCAGGGGGCCCGGGGAGCTGTTTTTT. Its protein product is CASSQDSRGPGELFF.

The chain is built from TRBV5-1 and TRBJ2-1; D remains ambiguous. Looked up from germline, CDR1 is SGHRS and CDR2 is YFSETQ. The CDR3 runs 16 residues. Deletions cut 0 bases from V and 0 bases from J, with 10 bases between. In nucleotides, the CDR3 is TGCGCCAGCAGCTTGGTTAGTCCGAGCTCCTACAATGAGCAGTTCTTC. It yields the protein CASSLVSPSSYNEQFF.

This clone turned up a few times. The rearrangement uses TRBV7-6 and TRBJ2-7; D unclear. With 7 bases removed from V and 3 bases from J, the gap between germline ends came to 10 bases. Germline V gene data show CDR1 as SGHVS and CDR2 as FNYEAQ. This CDR3 is built from 12 residues. CDR3 DNA: TGTGCCAGCATCGATGACAACTACGAGCAGTACTTC. It translates to CASIDDNYEQYF.

The chain employs TRBV21-1 and TRBJ2-7; the D call TRBD2 from the table was never checked on the DNA. TRBV21-1 is a documented pseudogene. CDR3 size: 20 residues. CDR3 bases: TGTGCCAGCAGCTCCCTAGGGACTAGCGGGAGACTTTCAAGGATACCCGAGCAGTACTTC. As protein: CASSSLGTSGRLSRIPEQYF.

This clone was observed a single time. The rearrangement links TRBV7-9 to TRBJ2-1, with 11 nucleotides matching TRBD2. The germline V gene has CDR1 SEHNR and CDR2 FQNEAQ (reference sequence). V trimming: 5 bases; J trimming: 0 bases; junction bases outside the gene matches: 3. This CDR3 comprises 16 residues. This CDR3 is CASSGGTSGSYNEQFF. CDR3 nucleotide sequence: TGTGCCAGCAGCGGCGGGACTAGCGGCTCCTACAATGAGCAGTTCTTC. Full variable domain (missing parts from reference TRBV7-9 and TRBJ2-1): DTGVSQNPRHKITKRGQNVTFRCDPISEHNRLYWYRQTLGQGPEFLTYFQNEAQLEKSRLLSDRFSAERPKGSFSTLEIQRTEQGDSAMYLCASSGGTSGSYNEQFFGPGTRLTVL.

Regarding this clone: Other nucleotide sequences in the sample specify the same CDR3. V gene TRBV5-8 combines with J gene TRBJ2-7; TRBD1 matches at 9 bases. Germline CDR1 is SGHTS and CDR2 is YDEGEE. V lost 3 bases and J lost 4; bases outside the gene matches: 8. The CDR3 runs 15 residues. The CDR3, as DNA: TGTGCCAGCAGCTCTCCGGGACAGGGAGTATACGAGCAGTACTTC. Residues: CASSSPGQGVYEQYF.